The rows below give T cell receptor beta chains drawn from one sample of a study of shared clonotypes between healthy human individuals. Produced via immunoSEQ multiplex PCR; TCRdb's table is partial and in-frame only. This table has hundreds of thousands of clones, less than 80% appearing once. The sequenced material came from memory CD4+ T cells sorted from blood. All receptors come from a woman in her thirties in good health. Each CDR3 is given with its conserved first and last residue. The order of the fields is CDR3 length, J gene, V gene, clone size, D gene, CDR3 protein, CDR3 DNA. The D gene is left open where the match is weak. For some rows the clone size is stated as once, few or many, or as a class when expanded; others skip it.

CDR3 length: 12
J gene: TRBJ1-6
V gene: TRBV5-1
clone size: many
D gene: -
CDR3 protein: CASSHLDSPLHF
CDR3 DNA: TGCGCCAGCAGTCACCTCGATTCACCCCTCCACTTT

CDR3 length: 14
J gene: TRBJ2-2
V gene: TRBV7-9
clone size: -
D gene: -
CDR3 protein: CASSPSLDTGELFF
CDR3 DNA: TGTGCCAGCAGCCCATCCTTGGACACCGGGGAGCTGTTTTTT

CDR3 length: 13
J gene: TRBJ1-2
V gene: TRBV29-1
clone size: few
D gene: -
CDR3 protein: CSVVGHSNYGYTF
CDR3 DNA: TGCAGCGTTGTCGGTCACTCTAACTATGGCTACACCTTC

CDR3 length: 12
J gene: TRBJ2-3
V gene: TRBV5-1
clone size: -
D gene: -
CDR3 protein: CASVGLGDTQYF
CDR3 DNA: TGCGCCAGCGTGGGGTTGGGAGATACGCAGTATTTT

CDR3 length: 15
J gene: TRBJ2-1
V gene: TRBV11-2
clone size: -
D gene: -
CDR3 protein: CASSPGWAADNEQFF
CDR3 DNA: TGTGCCAGCAGCCCCGGTTGGGCCGCCGACAATGAGCAGTTCTTC

CDR3 length: 15
J gene: TRBJ1-2
V gene: TRBV5-1
clone size: -
D gene: -
CDR3 protein: CASSLAGGSPNGYTF
CDR3 DNA: TGCGCCAGCAGCTTGGCGGGAGGGTCCCCGAATGGCTACACCTTC

CDR3 length: 10
J gene: TRBJ1-4
V gene: TRBV20-1
clone size: -
D gene: -
CDR3 protein: CSAGGEKLFF
CDR3 DNA: TGCAGTGCCGGGGGGGAAAAACTGTTTTTT

CDR3 length: 13
J gene: TRBJ2-7
V gene: TRBV5-1
clone size: -
D gene: TRBD1
CDR3 protein: CASSSGQFYEQYF
CDR3 DNA: TGCGCCAGCAGCTCGGGACAGTTTTACGAGCAGTACTTC

CDR3 length: 13
J gene: TRBJ1-1
V gene: TRBV27
clone size: -
D gene: -
CDR3 protein: CASSPLYDTEAFF
CDR3 DNA: TGTGCCAGCAGTCCCCTATACGACACTGAAGCTTTCTTT

CDR3 length: 12
J gene: TRBJ1-1
V gene: TRBV28
clone size: -
D gene: -
CDR3 protein: CASSSTGSEAFF
CDR3 DNA: TGTGCCAGCAGTTCCACAGGTTCTGAAGCTTTCTTT

CDR3 length: 14
J gene: TRBJ1-2
V gene: TRBV5-4
clone size: -
D gene: TRBD1
CDR3 protein: CASSLKWDRGGYTF
CDR3 DNA: TGTGCCAGCAGCTTAAAGTGGGACAGGGGTGGCTACACCTTC

CDR3 length: 14
J gene: TRBJ1-2
V gene: TRBV28
clone size: -
D gene: TRBD1
CDR3 protein: CASTERGQFYGYTF
CDR3 DNA: TGTGCCAGCACCGAGAGGGGGCAGTTCTATGGCTACACCTTC

CDR3 length: 13
J gene: TRBJ1-4
V gene: TRBV18
clone size: -
D gene: -
CDR3 protein: CASSPATNEKLFF
CDR3 DNA: TGTGCCAGCTCACCTGCAACTAATGAAAAACTGTTTTTT

CDR3 length: 14
J gene: TRBJ2-7
V gene: TRBV7-2
clone size: -
D gene: -
CDR3 protein: CASSLGRLDYEQYF
CDR3 DNA: TGTGCCAGCAGCTTAGGTAGACTAGACTACGAGCAGTACTTC

CDR3 length: 14
J gene: TRBJ1-5
V gene: TRBV27
clone size: -
D gene: -
CDR3 protein: CASKLYAGNQPQHF
CDR3 DNA: TGTGCCAGCAAACTATACGCGGGGAACCAGCCCCAGCATTTT

CDR3 length: 17
J gene: TRBJ1-6
V gene: TRBV25-1
clone size: -
D gene: -
CDR3 protein: CASSGLTGGDHNSPLHF
CDR3 DNA: TGTGCCAGCAGTGGACTGACGGGGGGCGATCATAATTCACCCCTCCACTTT

CDR3 length: 13
J gene: TRBJ1-5
V gene: TRBV2
clone size: -
D gene: -
CDR3 protein: CASRRGERQPQHF
CDR3 DNA: TGTGCCAGCCGTAGGGGAGAACGTCAGCCCCAGCATTTT

CDR3 length: 15
J gene: TRBJ2-3
V gene: TRBV28
clone size: -
D gene: -
CDR3 protein: CASSSIRRNINTQYF
CDR3 DNA: TGTGCCAGCAGTTCAATCCGCCGCAATATAAATACGCAGTATTTT

CDR3 length: 15
J gene: TRBJ2-3
V gene: TRBV6-4
clone size: -
D gene: -
CDR3 protein: CASALGSGTGDTQYF
CDR3 DNA: TGTGCCAGCGCCCTCGGGAGCGGGACAGGAGATACGCAGTATTTT

CDR3 length: 15
J gene: TRBJ2-2
V gene: TRBV5-1
clone size: once
D gene: TRBD2
CDR3 protein: CASSLDSGSAGELFF
CDR3 DNA: TGCGCCAGCAGCTTGGATAGCGGGAGTGCCGGGGAGCTGTTTTTT

CDR3 length: 16
J gene: TRBJ2-4
V gene: TRBV7-2
clone size: once
D gene: -
CDR3 protein: CASSLAAAKNKNIQYF
CDR3 DNA: TGTGCCAGCAGCTTAGCCGCTGCAAAAAACAAAAACATTCAGTACTTC

CDR3 length: 13
J gene: TRBJ1-2
V gene: TRBV7-2
clone size: -
D gene: -
CDR3 protein: CASSSTGYRGYTF
CDR3 DNA: TGTGCCAGCAGCTCAACAGGGTATCGTGGCTACACCTTC

CDR3 length: 15
J gene: TRBJ2-2
V gene: TRBV6-6
clone size: -
D gene: -
CDR3 protein: CASEGVPDGTGELFF
CDR3 DNA: TGTGCCAGCGAGGGGGTCCCCGATGGGACCGGGGAGCTGTTTTTT